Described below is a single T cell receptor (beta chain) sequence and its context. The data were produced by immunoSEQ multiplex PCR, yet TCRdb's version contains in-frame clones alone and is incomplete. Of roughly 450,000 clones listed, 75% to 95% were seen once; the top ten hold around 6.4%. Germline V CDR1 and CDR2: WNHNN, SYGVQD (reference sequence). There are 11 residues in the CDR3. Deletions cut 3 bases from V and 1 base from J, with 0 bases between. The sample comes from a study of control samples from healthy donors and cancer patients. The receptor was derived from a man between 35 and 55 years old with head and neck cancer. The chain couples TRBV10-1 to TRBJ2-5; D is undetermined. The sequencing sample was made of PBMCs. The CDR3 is CASSDQETQYF. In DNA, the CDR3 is TGCGCCAGCAGTGACCAAGAGACCCAGTACTTC.